This entry lists 2 T cell receptor beta chains sequenced from one sample in a study of shared clonotypes between healthy human individuals (dated by TCRdb to 2018 to 2021). Preparation of the library involved the immunoSEQ multiplex PCR assay. TCRdb retrieved this table from immuneACCESS and kept in-frame rearrangements only. Not all clones are present; in checked studies, unresolved V genes account for under half, and no reason is known for the remainder. The sample profile shows some 980,000 clones; less than 85% of them were found once. The top ten hold approximately 1.5% of the sample. The material sequenced was memory CD4+ T cells sorted from blood. Per the publication, the cell subset or site label means: CD45RA-negative fraction. Receptors were obtained from a man in his late teens or twenties in good health.

This clone was seen only once. This sequence joins TRBV10-3 and TRBJ2-5; no reliable D call. The CDR3 consists of 15 residues. Germline CDR1 reads ENHRY; CDR2 reads SYGVKD. V shed 2 bases and J shed 1 base, with 11 bases lying between them. CDR3 residues: CAISETEFLQETQYF. In DNA form, the CDR3 reads TGTGCCATCAGTGAGACAGAATTTCTCCAAGAGACCCAGTACTTC.

The V and J genes are TRBV6-1 and TRBJ2-1, with D unclear. V lost 2 bases to trimming and J lost 11 bases, with 19 bases between them. The length of the CDR3 is 15 residues. Germline V gene lookup returns CDR1 MNHNS and CDR2 SASEGT. CDR3 protein: CASSENPPTDIKQFF. The DNA for the CDR3 is TGTGCCAGCAGTGAAAATCCCCCCACAGACATCAAGCAGTTCTTC.